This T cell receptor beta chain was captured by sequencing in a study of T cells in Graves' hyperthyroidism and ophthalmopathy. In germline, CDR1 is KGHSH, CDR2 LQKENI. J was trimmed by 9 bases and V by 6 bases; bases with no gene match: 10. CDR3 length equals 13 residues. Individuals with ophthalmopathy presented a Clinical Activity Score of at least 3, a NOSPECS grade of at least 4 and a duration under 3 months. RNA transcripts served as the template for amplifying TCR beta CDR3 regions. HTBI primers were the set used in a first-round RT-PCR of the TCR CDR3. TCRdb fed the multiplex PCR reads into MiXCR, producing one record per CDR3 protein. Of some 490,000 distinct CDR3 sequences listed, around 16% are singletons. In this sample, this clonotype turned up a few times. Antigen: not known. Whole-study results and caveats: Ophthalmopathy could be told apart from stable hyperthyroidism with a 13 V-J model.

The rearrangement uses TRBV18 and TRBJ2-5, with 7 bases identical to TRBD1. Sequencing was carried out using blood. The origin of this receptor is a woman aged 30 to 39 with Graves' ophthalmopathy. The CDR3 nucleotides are TGTGCCAGCTCGGTGGACAGGTTGCGGTCCCAGTACTTC. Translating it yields CASSVDRLRSQYF.